Listed below are T cell receptor beta chains from one sample, sequenced in a study of siplizumab effects on memory and regulatory T cells. The table came from immunoSEQ multiplex PCR; TCRdb's copy has only in-frame clones and leaves some out. The data hold tens of thousands of clones, with 85% to 95% observed a single time. The sequenced sample was CD8+ T cells sorted from blood. These receptor sequences come from a human donor in good health. CDR3s include the opening cysteine and the closing phenylalanine or tryptophan. D genes are given only for firm matches. Size is omitted from some rows. Given values are once, few, many or a class for expanded clones.

J gene | clone size | V gene | D gene | CDR3 protein | CDR3 DNA
TRBJ1-1 | once | TRBV19 | TRBD1 | CASRQTGRSTEAFF | TGTGCCAGTAGACAGACAGGGAGGAGCACTGAAGCTTTCTTT
TRBJ2-7 | - | TRBV11-1 | TRBD1 | CASSLGTAADEQYF | TGTGCCAGCAGCCTAGGGACAGCCGCCGACGAGCAGTACTTC
TRBJ2-1 | - | TRBV18 | TRBD2 | CASSPKAGLVTNEQFF | TGTGCCAGCTCACCTAAGGCGGGACTAGTGACCAATGAGCAGTTCTTC
TRBJ2-3 | - | TRBV9 | - | CASSSGVSTDTQYF | TGTGCCAGCAGCTCCGGAGTAAGCACAGATACGCAGTATTTT
TRBJ1-2 | - | TRBV11-3 | TRBD1 | CASSYRTGSTGYTF | TGTGCCAGCAGCTACCGGACAGGTTCGACTGGCTACACCTTC
TRBJ1-4 | - | TRBV10-3 | - | CAISESLIVAEKLFF | TGTGCCATCAGTGAGTCATTAATAGTAGCGGAAAAACTGTTTTTT
TRBJ2-7 | - | TRBV28 | - | CASSLLQPTVPPNF | TGTGCCAGCAGTTTACTCCAACCCACGGTACCGCCGAACTTC
TRBJ2-5 | - | TRBV29-1 | - | CSVEKAPLQETQYF | TGCAGCGTTGAAAAGGCTCCGTTACAAGAGACCCAGTACTTC
TRBJ2-5 | once | TRBV27 | TRBD2 | CASSPTLKVGRATQETQYF | TGTGCCAGCAGTCCCACGCTCAAGGTGGGGAGGGCCACCCAAGAGACCCAGTACTTC
TRBJ1-5 | - | TRBV15 | - | CATSRDSNIGEGNQPQHF | TGTGCCACCAGCAGAGATAGTAATATCGGGGAGGGCAATCAGCCCCAGCATTTT
TRBJ1-6 | - | TRBV28 | - | CASSLGTGRSPLHF | TGTGCCAGCAGTTTAGGGACCGGGCGTTCACCCCTCCACTTT
TRBJ2-1 | - | TRBV25-1 | - | CASSEYGKRYNEQFF | TGTGCCAGCAGTGAGTACGGGAAGCGTTACAATGAGCAGTTCTTC
TRBJ2-7 | - | TRBV11-3 | - | CASSLARPGNEQYF | TGTGCCAGCAGCTTAGCTCGTCCAGGCAACGAGCAGTACTTC
TRBJ2-7 | - | TRBV4-3 | TRBD1 | CASSQDRSGTGGYEQYF | TGCGCCAGCAGCCAAGATCGGTCGGGGACAGGGGGTTACGAGCAGTACTTC
TRBJ1-2 | - | TRBV12-1 | - | CASSFGQTKGYTF | TGTGCCAGCAGCTTTGGCCAGACTAAAGGCTACACCTTC
TRBJ2-3 | - | TRBV5-4 | TRBD1 | CASSFGTGTAGVADTQYF | TGTGCCAGCAGCTTTGGGACAGGGACGGCGGGAGTCGCAGATACGCAGTATTTT
TRBJ2-7 | - | TRBV21-1 | - | CARTIQGHEQYF | TGTGCCAGGACGATACAGGGCCACGAGCAGTACTTC
TRBJ2-7 | - | TRBV7-2 | TRBD2 | CASSSLAGAREQYF | TGTGCCAGCAGCTCCCTAGCGGGAGCACGCGAGCAGTACTTC
TRBJ2-2 | - | TRBV29-1 | - | CSVEGGQGVPGELFF | TGCAGCGTTGAGGGGGGACAAGGCGTTCCCGGGGAGCTGTTTTTT
TRBJ2-7 | - | TRBV4-2 | - | CASSQEGGRLYEQYF | TGTGCCAGCAGCCAAGAGGGGGGGCGCCTCTACGAGCAGTACTTC
TRBJ2-3 | - | TRBV7-2 | TRBD2 | CASSLAPPNIAGGGGSTDTQYF | TGTGCCAGCAGCTTAGCCCCACCCAATATAGCGGGAGGGGGGGGGTCCACAGATACGCAGTATTTT
TRBJ1-3 | - | TRBV30 | - | CALSGNTIYF | TGTGCCCTCTCTGGAAACACCATATATTTT
TRBJ1-5 | - | TRBV5-8 | - | CASSLAPREGQPQHF | TGTGCCAGCAGCTTGGCCCCCAGGGAGGGTCAGCCCCAGCATTTT
TRBJ2-7 | - | TRBV6-1 | - | CASSDFLEGTYEQYF | TGTGCCAGCAGTGATTTTCTCGAGGGGACCTACGAGCAGTACTTC
TRBJ1-1 | - | TRBV28 | - | CASRGGEGLGTEAFF | TGTGCCAGCAGGGGGGGCGAGGGGTTAGGCACTGAAGCTTTCTTT
TRBJ2-1 | - | TRBV19 | - | CASRPLLGGSYNEQFF | TGTGCCAGTAGACCCCTCTTGGGGGGCTCCTACAATGAGCAGTTCTTC
TRBJ2-1 | - | TRBV6-4 | - | CASSDSFGPKSYNEQFF | TGTGCCAGCAGTGACTCTTTCGGCCCTAAATCCTACAATGAGCAGTTCTTC
TRBJ2-1 | - | TRBV19 | TRBD2 | CASSTRLAGIKEQFF | TGTGCCAGTAGTACCCGACTAGCGGGAATTAAGGAGCAGTTCTTC
TRBJ2-7 | once | TRBV30 | - | CAWSVGSGAYEQYF | TGTGCCTGGAGTGTTGGTAGCGGTGCCTACGAGCAGTACTTC
TRBJ2-7 | - | TRBV7-6 | TRBD2 | CASSPLAGGYEQYF | TGTGCCAGCAGCCCCCTAGCGGGAGGCTACGAGCAGTACTTC
TRBJ2-5 | - | TRBV6-5 | - | CASSYSMASIPETQYF | TGTGCCAGCAGTTACTCGATGGCTAGTATCCCAGAGACCCAGTACTTC
TRBJ1-2 | once | TRBV9 | TRBD1 | CASSGDRAGYTF | TGTGCCAGCAGCGGCGACAGGGCTGGCTACACCTTC
TRBJ1-1 | - | TRBV11-3 | - | CASSLARITEAFF | TGTGCCAGCAGCTTAGCGCGGATCACTGAAGCTTTCTTT
TRBJ1-1 | - | TRBV11-2 | - | CASSFLDPDRLNTEAFF | TGTGCCAGCAGCTTCCTGGACCCGGATCGGTTGAACACTGAAGCTTTCTTT
TRBJ1-1 | - | TRBV19 | - | CASRGAEAFF | TGTGCCAGTAGGGGGGCTGAAGCTTTCTTT
TRBJ2-5 | - | TRBV27 | - | CASSFFRPYGTERSQETQYF | TGTGCCAGCAGTTTCTTTCGACCCTATGGGACGGAACGTTCGCAAGAGACCCAGTACTTC
TRBJ2-7 | - | TRBV6-6 | TRBD2 | CAAGAGTYEQYF | TGTGCAGCAGGAGCGGGGACCTACGAGCAGTACTTC
TRBJ2-1 | - | TRBV9 | - | CASSVGVGSYNEQFF | TGTGCCAGCAGCGTAGGGGTGGGCTCCTACAATGAGCAGTTCTTC
TRBJ2-7 | - | TRBV29-1 | TRBD1 | CSVELKGARSYEQYF | TGCAGCGTTGAATTGAAGGGGGCGAGGTCCTACGAGCAGTACTTC
TRBJ2-1 | - | TRBV28 | - | CATTDSYNEQFF | TGTGCCACTACCGACAGCTACAATGAGCAGTTCTTC
TRBJ2-7 | - | TRBV27 | TRBD1 | CASSPGTGVYEQYF | TGTGCCAGCAGTCCAGGGACAGGAGTTTACGAGCAGTACTTC
TRBJ2-7 | - | TRBV7-9 | TRBD2 | CASSFAGTSFNEQYF | TGTGCCAGCAGCTTCGCCGGGACTAGCTTCAATGAGCAGTACTTC
TRBJ2-3 | - | TRBV28 | TRBD1 | CASTPRQGTDTQYF | TGTGCCAGCACCCCGAGACAGGGAACAGATACGCAGTATTTT
TRBJ1-1 | - | TRBV2 | - | CASSEGGGGWYTEAFF | TGTGCCAGCAGTGAAGGTGGAGGGGGTTGGTATACTGAAGCTTTCTTT
TRBJ2-1 | - | TRBV2 | - | CASIMGDYEQFF | TGTGCCAGCATCATGGGGGACTATGAGCAGTTCTTC
TRBJ2-2 | - | TRBV6-5 | TRBD1 | CAGTGVIAGELFF | TGTGCCGGGACAGGGGTAATCGCCGGGGAGCTGTTTTTT
TRBJ2-7 | - | TRBV4-1 | TRBD2 | CASSQGASGSYEQYF | TGCGCCAGCAGCCAAGGGGCTAGCGGGAGTTACGAGCAGTACTTC